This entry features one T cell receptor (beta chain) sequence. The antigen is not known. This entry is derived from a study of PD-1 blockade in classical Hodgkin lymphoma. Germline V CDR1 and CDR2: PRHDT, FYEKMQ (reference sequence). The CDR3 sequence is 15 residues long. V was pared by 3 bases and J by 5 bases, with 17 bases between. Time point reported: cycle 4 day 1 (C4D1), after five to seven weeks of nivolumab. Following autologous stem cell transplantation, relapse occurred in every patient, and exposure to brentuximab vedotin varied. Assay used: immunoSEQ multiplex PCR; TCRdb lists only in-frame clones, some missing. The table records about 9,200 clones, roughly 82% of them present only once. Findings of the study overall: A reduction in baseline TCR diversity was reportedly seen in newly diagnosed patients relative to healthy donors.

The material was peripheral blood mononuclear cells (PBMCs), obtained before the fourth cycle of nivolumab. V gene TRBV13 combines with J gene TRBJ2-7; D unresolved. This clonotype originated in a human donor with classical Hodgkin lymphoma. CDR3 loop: CASSFHTVGFDEQYF. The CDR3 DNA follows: TGTGCCAGCAGCTTTCATACGGTGGGGTTCGACGAGCAGTACTTC.